Below, 10 T cell receptor beta chains from the same sample are listed, as sequenced in a study of blood T cell repertoires in COVID-19. The data were produced by immunoSEQ multiplex PCR, yet TCRdb's version contains in-frame clones alone and is incomplete. The data hold around 99,000 clones, with around 79% observed a single time. Sequencing used peripheral blood. Source of these receptors: a woman of 80 years or more with active or convalescent COVID-19.

There are a few counts of this clone. This chain uses TRBV5-1 with TRBJ1-2, with 7 positions matching TRBD1. Germline V gene sequence: CDR1 SGHRS, CDR2 YFSETQ. This CDR3 is built from 13 residues. The trim removed 4 bases at V and 4 bases at J, leaving 4 bases unmatched. For the CDR3, the DNA is TGCGCCAGCAGCAAGGGACAGTCCTATGGCTACACCTTC. Translated: CASSKGQSYGYTF.

This rearrangement joins TRBV20-1 to TRBJ1-6; 7 positions agree with TRBD1. Unmatched junction bases numbered 4, after V lost 3 bases and J lost 2 bases. This CDR3 contains 15 residues. CDR1 is DFQATT, CDR2 SNEGSKA, per germline (reference sequence). CDR3 nucleotide sequence: TGCAGTGCTAGTAACAGGGGCACCTATAATTCACCCCTCCACTTT. Protein sequence: CSASNRGTYNSPLHF.

The V gene is TRBV20-1, the J gene TRBJ2-5, with a tentative D call TRBD1 (5 bases). Looked up from germline, CDR1 is DFQATT and CDR2 is SNEGSKA (reference sequence). Trimming removed 3 bases at V and 4 bases at J, with 15 bases between. CDR3 size: 14 residues. This CDR3 is CSASPTEAIETQYF. The DNA of the CDR3 is TGCAGTGCTAGTCCGACAGAGGCTATAGAGACCCAGTACTTC.

This clone is a singleton in its sample. This chain's CDR3 is CASSPRETQYF. In DNA form, the CDR3 reads TGTGCCAGCAGTCCACGGGAGACCCAGTACTTC. The chain employs TRBV6-6 and TRBJ2-5; D unresolved. The germline V gene encodes CDR1 MNHNY and CDR2 SVGAGI (reference sequence). Trimming pared 5 bases from V and 5 bases from J, leaving 6 bases between. There are 11 residues in the CDR3.

The J gene is TRBJ1-4, the V gene TRBV12-3 or TRBV12-4; no reliable D call. This CDR3 is built from 12 residues. The V end lost 3 bases, the J end lost 12 bases, and 11 bases lay between the germline ends. Here the CDR3 reads CASSLTVRELFF. CDR3 coding DNA: TGTGCCAGCAGTTTGACTGTTCGTGAACTGTTTTTT.

This CDR3 is CASSSGQGGQSSGNTIYF. CDR3 DNA: TGTGCCAGCAGCTCCGGACAGGGAGGGCAGAGCTCTGGAAACACCATATATTTT. V is TRBV7-6 and J is TRBJ1-3; 8 bases map to TRBD1. This CDR3 is built from 18 residues. V trimming: 4 bases; J trimming: 0 bases; junction bases outside the gene matches: 11. Germline CDR1 SGHVS, CDR2 FNYEAQ. The full variable domain, rest sourced from reference TRBV7-6 and TRBJ1-3, is GAGVSQSPRYKVTKRGQDVALRCDPISGHVSLYWYRQALGQGPEFLTYFNYEAQQDKSGLPNDRFSAERPEGSISTLTIQRTEQRDSAMYRCASSSGQGGQSSGNTIYFGEGSWLTVV.

The chain uses TRBV28 and TRBJ2-1; 7 bases match TRBD2. Per the germline V gene, CDR1 is MDHEN and CDR2 is SYDVKM. V was pared by 6 bases and J by 9 bases, with 11 bases of the junction left unmatched. The CDR3 contains 14 residues. The CDR3, as DNA: TGTGCCAGCAGCCCCCCCGCGGGAGTGGCTGAGCAGTTCTTC. This sequence encodes CASSPPAGVAEQFF.

The V call is TRBV7-6, the J call TRBJ2-1, with D perhaps TRBD2 (5 bases). Trimming cost V 5 bases and J 9 bases, with 17 bases left between them. The CDR3 totals 14 residues. CDR1 and CDR2 (germline): SGHVS, FNYEAQ. Here the CDR3 reads CASSQDLGFVEQFF. The CDR3 nucleotides are TGTGCCAGCAGCCAGGACTTGGGGTTCGTTGAGCAGTTCTTC.

The chain's CDR3 is CATSDSGLAEETQYF. The CDR3 bases are TGTGCCACCAGTGATTCTGGACTAGCGGAAGAGACCCAGTACTTC. V usage is TRBV24-1 and J usage is TRBJ2-5, with TRBD2 matching 10 bases. The J segment lost 3 bases and the V segment lost 2 bases, leaving 2 bases of the junction unmatched. Per germline, CDR1 KGHDR and CDR2 SFDVKD. This CDR3 region has 15 residues.

The rearrangement joins TRBV6-5 to TRBJ1-6; D call uncertain. From germline, CDR1 is MNHEY and CDR2 SVGAGI. Trimming took off 5 bases at V and 13 bases at J, with 15 bases between the two ends. CDR3 size: 13 residues. The DNA of the CDR3 is TGTGCCAGCAGTACAAGGAGACGGCGGCCCCTCCACTTT. This sequence encodes CASSTRRRRPLHF.